This T cell receptor (beta chain) is from a study of T cell responses to AZD1222 COVID-19 vaccine (dated by TCRdb to about 2021). For context, the study as a whole: AZD1222 recipients whose second dose came at about 4 weeks and those whose second dose came at about 12 weeks were combined into one group, since spike-specific TCR depth and breadth did not differ between the two schedules. Trial participants were enrolled by age into subgroups of 18-55, 56-69 and 70-plus years, and around 150, 29 and 61 TCR-sequenced participants, respectively, were included in these subgroups. TCR sequencing covered fewer than 250 trial participants: 200 to 210 given two doses of AZD1222 and around 26 given two doses of MenACWY control vaccine. Overall study outcomes, separate from this receptor: Because no day 14 peak-response samples were available, the repertoires could be characterized only after the peak T cell response. After two AZD1222 doses, both the breadth and the depth of spike-specific TCRs were significantly higher than at day 0 and than in MenACWY recipients. Only a handful of AZD1222 recipients were SARS-CoV-2 seropositive at baseline, limiting conclusions about previously exposed vaccinees. The whole spike protein was spanned by vaccine-associated CD4 TCRs, and dominant responses were seen in regions 160-218 and 743-854. In the small 56-69-year group, the increase in depth fell short of significance, most likely because of low power. Epitopes outside the regions mutated in the B.1.351 and B.1.1.7 variants were reportedly recognized by nearly half of the unique spike-specific TCRs. Participants were mostly white British and included more females than males, and it was suggested by the authors that clonal diversity may have been underestimated.

About this clone itself: Its target antigen remains unknown. Base qualities are not at hand, and no much larger clone is one base apart.

The CDR3 regions of human TCRbeta chains were subjected to immunosequencing. On the authors' methods: Repertoire TCRs were matched against a reference library of SARS-CoV-2-specific TCRs generated with the MIRA antigen-specificity platform. Breadth was defined as the fraction of unique TCRs that were SARS-CoV-2-associated. Depth was defined as the fraction of total T cells that were SARS-CoV-2-associated. Using the MIRA data, each spike-specific TCR was assigned both to the spike region to which the TCR was reactive and to a CD4 or CD8 class. Log10-transformed breadth and depth values were compared by one-way ANOVA with Sidak's multiple comparisons tests. In its TCRdb copy, this immuneACCESS table keeps in-frame sequences only and misses some clones. Where compared with another copy, unresolved V genes explain less than half of these, and the others have no known cause. Clone size and the V and J calls come from that table; the DNA yielded D and trimming. Within this sample are about 140,000 clones, with 80% to 95% of them counted one time only. The top ten constitute roughly 2.8% of the sample.

Deletion took 8 bases off V and 5 bases off J, with a span of 21 bases between the germline ends. Looking up the germline V gene (reference sequence) yields CDR1 LNHDA and CDR2 SQIVND. The CDR3 numbers 16 residues from cysteine through phenylalanine. The DNA shown is the 48-base CDR3, in frame from base 1. In the paper's terms, the time point label means: baseline before first vaccination. The vaccinee samples were drawn from two UK trials, COV001 and COV002, one of which was a single-blind randomized controlled phase 2/3 trial testing AZD1222 (ChAdOx1 nCoV-19) in healthy adults. For TCRbeta chain sequencing, PBMC samples from trial participants were taken at day 0 and at day 28 after the second dose.

Sequencing used peripheral blood, obtained on day 0 of AZD1222 vaccination. This sequence originates from an adult in good health. The V and J genes are TRBV19 and TRBJ2-2; the D region may be TRBD1 or TRBD2, each matching 5 bases equally. CDR3 loop: CASARVGGVGTGELFF. The nucleotide sequence is given as TGTGCCAGTGCCCGGGTTGGGGGAGTCGGAACCGGGGAGCTGTTTTTT.